These T cell receptor beta chains were read from a single sample in a study of blood T cells in healthy people across ages. TCRdb fed the 5' RACE reads into MiXCR, producing one record per CDR3 protein. The sample yields 450,000 to 700,000 distinct CDR3 sequences, about 25% seen once. Sample: blood. These receptors all come from a woman aged 70-85 years in good health. CDR3s include the opening cysteine and the closing phenylalanine or tryptophan. A D gene is named only where the DNA matches it firmly. For some rows the clone size is stated as once, few or many, or as a class when expanded; others skip it.

size: -
J: TRBJ2-7
D: TRBD2
V: TRBV20-1
DNA: TGCAGTGCTAGCAAGGGGACTATCGAGCAGTACTTC
CDR3: CSASKGTIEQYF

size: few
J: TRBJ2-1
D: -
V: TRBV4-3
DNA: TGCGCCAGCAGCCAAGATGAGGGAAGTAGTGAGCAGTTCTTC
CDR3: CASSQDEGSSEQFF

size: -
J: TRBJ2-5
D: -
V: TRBV7-9
DNA: TGTGCCAGCAGCTACCAGGGACCAGAGACCCAGTACTTC
CDR3: CASSYQGPETQYF

size: few
J: TRBJ1-5
D: -
V: TRBV6-2/TRBV6-3
DNA: TGTGCCAGCAGTTACGGAAATCAGCCCCAGCATTTT
CDR3: CASSYGNQPQHF

size: few
J: TRBJ2-1
D: -
V: TRBV4-2
DNA: TGTGCCAGCAGCCATTGGACCGCCGACAATGAGCAGTTCTTC
CDR3: CASSHWTADNEQFF

size: few
J: TRBJ1-5
D: -
V: TRBV5-1
DNA: TGCGCCAGCAGCTTGGCCCCCGCCGGCAATCAGCCCCAGCATTTT
CDR3: CASSLAPAGNQPQHF

size: -
J: TRBJ1-3
D: -
V: TRBV5-1
DNA: TGCGCCAGGATTGGAAACACCATATATTTT
CDR3: CARIGNTIYF

size: few
J: TRBJ1-2
D: TRBD1
V: TRBV10-3
DNA: TGTGCCATCAGTTCCGGAGACAGGGCCTATGGCTACACCTTC
CDR3: CAISSGDRAYGYTF

size: few
J: TRBJ2-3
D: TRBD1
V: TRBV5-1
DNA: TGCGCCAGCAGCTTGAAGATTGGGACAGGGCTTCGCACAGATACGCAGTATTTT
CDR3: CASSLKIGTGLRTDTQYF

size: -
J: TRBJ1-2
D: TRBD1
V: TRBV14
DNA: TGTGTCAGCAGCCAAATGGCAGGGGGGCAGTTCTACACCTTC
CDR3: CVSSQMAGGQFYTF

size: few
J: TRBJ2-1
D: TRBD2
V: TRBV7-2
DNA: TGTGCCAGCAGCTTAGATCAGCGGGGGGGATACAATGAGCAGTTCTTC
CDR3: CASSLDQRGGYNEQFF

size: -
J: TRBJ1-2
D: -
V: TRBV30
DNA: TGTGCCTGGAGCGAACTCCCAGGGGCCGGCTACACCTTC
CDR3: CAWSELPGAGYTF

size: -
J: TRBJ2-3
D: TRBD1
V: TRBV7-3
DNA: TGTGCCAGCAGCCCACACCGGACAGGGAGCACAGATACGCAGTATTTT
CDR3: CASSPHRTGSTDTQYF

size: few
J: TRBJ2-3
D: TRBD2
V: TRBV18
DNA: TGTGCCAGCTCACATGGAGTACGGGGGGTCACAGATACGCAGTATTTT
CDR3: CASSHGVRGVTDTQYF

size: few
J: TRBJ1-6
D: -
V: TRBV4-3
DNA: TGCGCCAGCAGCCAAGATTCCCAGGGGCGGTTGAATTCACCCCTCCACTTT
CDR3: CASSQDSQGRLNSPLHF

size: few
J: TRBJ2-3
D: TRBD2
V: TRBV10-3
DNA: TGTGCCATCAGGACATATAGCGGGGTTGAAGCAGATACGCAGTATTTT
CDR3: CAIRTYSGVEADTQYF

size: -
J: TRBJ1-4
D: -
V: TRBV6-1
DNA: TGTGCCAGCAGTGTCGGGTATTCTAGGGGTGAAAAACTGTTTTTT
CDR3: CASSVGYSRGEKLFF

size: -
J: TRBJ2-7
D: TRBD2
V: TRBV7-2
DNA: TGTGCCAGCAGCAAAGGAGCAGGACTAGCGGCATACGAGCAGTACTTC
CDR3: CASSKGAGLAAYEQYF

size: few
J: TRBJ2-5
D: -
V: TRBV7-2
DNA: TGTGCCAGCAGCTTAGAAGGGTATTCGTACCAAGAGACCCAGTACTTC
CDR3: CASSLEGYSYQETQYF

size: few
J: TRBJ2-7
D: -
V: TRBV20-1
DNA: TGCAGTGCAGTAAGAGGGCTCTACGAGCAGTACTTC
CDR3: CSAVRGLYEQYF

size: few
J: TRBJ1-2
D: -
V: TRBV6-1
DNA: TGTGCCAGCGGGACACCTGGTCGTTATGGCTACACCTTC
CDR3: CASGTPGRYGYTF

size: few
J: TRBJ2-1
D: TRBD2
V: TRBV7-2
DNA: TGTGCCAGCAGCTTAGCGGCTAGCGGGGGTTTTAATGAGCAGTTCTTC
CDR3: CASSLAASGGFNEQFF

size: -
J: TRBJ2-5
D: -
V: TRBV11-2
DNA: TGTGCCAGCAGCTTAACCGGGACTCCTTCCCAAGAGACCCAGTACTTC
CDR3: CASSLTGTPSQETQYF